This entry lists 9 T cell receptor beta chains sequenced from one sample in a study of cytomegalovirus exposure and HLA in healthy donors. The PCR was carried out with 60 Vbeta primers and 13 Jbeta primers. Some clones are missing from TCRdb's copy, which holds only in-frame ones; the method was immunoSEQ multiplex PCR. Of about 150,000 clones in the sample, roughly 74% were seen once. Sequencing input: PBMCs. Receptor source: a young man in good health and CMV-seronegative.

The CDR3 loop reads CASPKTGGASGANVLTF. The CDR3 DNA is TGTGCCAGCCCCAAGACAGGGGGCGCATCTGGGGCCAACGTCCTGACTTTC. V is TRBV2 and J is TRBJ2-6; 10 bases match TRBD1. Germline V lookup: CDR1 SNHLY, CDR2 FYNNEI. The CDR3 spans 17 residues. With V trimmed by 8 bases and J by 1 base, 8 bases remained unmatched.

The rearrangement links TRBV27 to TRBJ2-1; 7 bases are a match to TRBD2. J gave up 2 bases and V 6 bases, and 7 bases lay outside the gene matches. The CDR3 length is 15 residues. The germline CDR1 and CDR2 sequences are MNHEY and SMNVEV (reference sequence). CDR3 sequence reads: CASRLGGTTYNEQFF. CDR3 coding DNA: TGTGCCAGCAGGTTGGGGGGGACTACCTACAATGAGCAGTTCTTC.

V is TRBV5-1 and J is TRBJ2-1; D perhaps matches TRBD2 (5 bases). Between the trimmed V and J ends, which lost 7 bases and 6 bases, there was a span of 17 bases. CDR3 size: 14 residues. Germline V gene data show CDR1 as SGHRS and CDR2 as YFSETQ. CDR3 loop: CASGPGIPSNEQFF. Written as DNA, the CDR3 is TGCGCCAGCGGGCCGGGGATCCCTTCCAATGAGCAGTTCTTC.

The rearrangement joins TRBV19 to TRBJ1-1, with unresolved D. The length of the CDR3 is 15 residues. Per the germline V gene, CDR1 is LNHDA and CDR2 is SQIVND (reference sequence). Trimming removed 7 bases from V and 1 base from J, with 16 bases in between. The CDR3 loop reads CASKSFGDSNTEAFF. CDR3 DNA sequence: TGTGCCAGTAAGTCTTTCGGGGATTCGAACACTGAAGCTTTCTTT.

This rearrangement joins TRBV6-5 to TRBJ1-2; D may be TRBD1 (5 bases). The germline V and J ends were trimmed by 4 bases and 4 bases, with 16 bases remaining between them. This CDR3 contains 15 residues. Germline loops: CDR1 MNHEY, CDR2 SVGAGI. DNA for the CDR3: TGTGCCAGCAGTTCCCCCGGTAGGGGAGGCTATGGCTACACCTTC. Its protein is CASSSPGRGGYGYTF.

CDR3 coding DNA: TGTGCCAGCAGCCCGGGACAGGAGAACACTGAAGCTTTCTTT. As protein: CASSPGQENTEAFF. V and J are TRBV25-1 and TRBJ1-1, with TRBD1 matching over 8 bases. Germline V gene lookup returns CDR1 MGHDK and CDR2 SYGVNS. The V and J ends lost 6 bases and 1 base, in that order; junction bases with no gene match: 4. The CDR3 has 14 residues.

V and J are TRBV19 and TRBJ1-5; 7 nucleotides agree with TRBD1. This CDR3 has 14 amino acids. The V gene's germline CDR1 is LNHDA and CDR2 SQIVND (reference sequence). The V and J ends lost 5 bases and 7 bases, in that order; junction bases with no gene match: 8. The CDR3 DNA reads as TGTGCCAGTAGTGACAGGGATGATAGGCAGCCCCAGCATTTT. Amino acids: CASSDRDDRQPQHF.

The chain has TRBV9 and TRBJ1-2; TRBD1 matches 8 bases. Looked up from germline, CDR1 is SGDLS and CDR2 is YYNGEE. The CDR3 spans 14 residues. V shed 1 base and J 8 bases; nucleotides not matched to a gene: 7. The CDR3 is CASSVQGASLGYTF. In nucleotides, the CDR3 is TGTGCCAGCAGCGTACAGGGGGCGTCTTTAGGCTACACCTTC.

This clone was observed a few times. The genes are TRBV5-6 and TRBJ1-5; no firm D call. The CDR3 covers 14 residues. V was shortened by 1 base and J by 7 bases, with 12 bases between the two germline ends. Germline V gives CDR1 SGHDT, CDR2 YYEEEE. CDR3 in DNA: TGTGCCAGCAGCTTGTATGAGGGCTTGCAGCCCCAGCATTTT. Translation gives CASSLYEGLQPQHF.